The 32 T cell receptor beta chains reported below all come from one sample, sequenced in a study of T cell responses to AZD1222 COVID-19 vaccine. Profiling relied on immunoSEQ multiplex PCR, and the TCRdb table lists in-frame clones only, not all of them. The sample shows about 55,000 clones, around 90% of them seen only once. This sample comprised peripheral blood, obtained on day 0 of AZD1222 vaccination. These receptors all stem from an adult in good health.

The V and J genes are TRBV3-1 (or the pseudogene TRBV3-2) and TRBJ2-1; 11 positions agree with TRBD1. The CDR3 is made up of 18 amino acids. The V segment lost 1 base and the J segment 6 bases; nucleotides outside the gene matches: 11. Germline assignment: CDR1 LGHDT and CDR2 YNNKEL (reference sequence). Here the CDR3 DNA reads TGTGCCAGCAGCCAAGGTGGTGCCGGGACAGGGGGGTTCAATGAGCAGTTCTTC. Translation gives CASSQGGAGTGGFNEQFF.

The V gene is TRBV7-9, the J gene TRBJ2-3; TRBD1 aligns across 8 bases. With V trimmed by 5 bases and J by 5 bases, 9 bases remained unmatched. Germline V gene sequence: CDR1 SEHNR, CDR2 FQNEAQ (reference sequence). The CDR3 consists of 15 residues. Here the CDR3 DNA reads TGTGCCAGCAGCCTCCAGGGGGCGCCGGGAGATACGCAGTATTTT. It codes for CASSLQGAPGDTQYF.

The rearrangement joins TRBV2 to TRBJ1-4, with D possibly matching TRBD1 (6 bases). This CDR3 spans 15 amino acids. V was trimmed by 9 bases and J by 0 bases, leaving 14 bases between them. The germline V gene has CDR1 SNHLY and CDR2 FYNNEI. The CDR3: CASRDILATNEKLFF. The CDR3 DNA follows: TGTGCCAGTCGGGACATACTTGCAACTAATGAAAAACTGTTTTTT.

This rearrangement joins TRBV5-6 to TRBJ1-6; D perhaps matches TRBD1 (5 bases). Germline-derived CDR1 and CDR2 are SGHDT and YYEEEE. V was clipped by 1 base and J by 9 bases, with 14 bases between them. This CDR3 has 15 amino acids. For the CDR3, the DNA is TGTGCCAGCAGCTTGCAGGGACTGATGGGTTCACCCCTCCACTTT. Residues: CASSLQGLMGSPLHF. The whole variable domain, remainder taken from reference TRBV5-6 and TRBJ1-6, is DAGVTQSPTHLIKTRGQQVTLRCSPKSGHDTVSWYQQALGQGPQFIFQYYEEEERQRGNFPDRFSGHQFPNYSSELNVNALLLGDSALYLCASSLQGLMGSPLHFGNGTRLTVT.

The table lists this clone with a count of one. The chain uses TRBV30 and TRBJ2-7; D gene ambiguous. Between the trimmed V and J ends, which lost 3 bases and 0 bases, there was a span of 9 bases. The CDR3 loop spans 13 amino acids. The germline V gene encodes CDR1 GTSNPN and CDR2 SVGIG (reference sequence). This CDR3 reads CAWSALASYEQYF. In DNA, the CDR3 is TGTGCCTGGAGCGCCTTAGCCTCCTACGAGCAGTACTTC.

The V and J genes are TRBV6-2 or TRBV6-3 and TRBJ2-1, with 9 bases lining up with TRBD1. Germline CDR1 reads MNHEY; CDR2 reads SVGEGT. Germline trimming cut 0 bases from V and 6 bases from J; bases unmatched to any gene: 0. CDR3 length equals 14 residues. CDR3 coding DNA: TGTGCCAGCAGTTACTCGACAGGGGGCAATGAGCAGTTCTTC. Residues: CASSYSTGGNEQFF.

This chain links TRBV5-1 with TRBJ2-2; a weak D match, TRBD2 (5 bases). CDR1 and CDR2 (germline): SGHRS, YFSETQ. This CDR3 region has 16 residues. The V gene lost 4 bases and the J gene lost 7 bases, with 20 bases spanning the gap. This CDR3 is CASSPQTSGYSGELFF. CDR3 DNA sequence: TGCGCCAGCAGCCCGCAGACCTCGGGGTACAGCGGGGAGCTGTTTTTT.

V gene TRBV5-4 combines with J gene TRBJ1-3; D unresolved. V gave up 0 bases and J gave up 4 bases, with 14 bases separating them. Germline assignment: CDR1 SGHNT and CDR2 YYREEE (reference sequence). This CDR3 comprises 16 residues. CDR3 coding DNA: TGTGCCAGCAGCTTGGTCGGCCAGAGCAAGGGAAACACCATATATTTT. Translating it yields CASSLVGQSKGNTIYF.

This chain connects TRBV2 to TRBJ2-3, with a possible D match to TRBD1 (6 bases). The V gene's germline CDR1 is SNHLY and CDR2 FYNNEI. V was trimmed by 3 bases and J by 5 bases, leaving 12 bases between them. The CDR3 runs to 14 residues. CDR3 sequence (DNA): TGTGCCAGCAGTGAGCAAGGGGGTCGAGATACGCAGTATTTT. Residues: CASSEQGGRDTQYF.

This sequence joins TRBV5-4 and TRBJ2-5; the D gene is possibly TRBD1 (6 bases). This CDR3 is 13 amino acids long. V lost 4 bases, J lost 5 bases, and 12 bases lay in between. Germline CDR1 and CDR2: SGHNT and YYREEE (reference sequence). CDR3 loop: CASSRDTGETQYF. CDR3 DNA: TGTGCCAGCAGCCGGGACACGGGGGAGACCCAGTACTTC.

The rearrangement links TRBV6-5 to TRBJ2-1; the match to TRBD1 covers 7 bases. CDR1 is MNHEY, CDR2 SVGAGI, per germline. V lost 4 bases and J lost 3; bases outside the gene matches: 6. This CDR3 region has 15 residues. CDR3: CASSFGDRDYNEQFF. CDR3 nucleotides: TGTGCCAGCAGTTTTGGAGACAGGGACTACAATGAGCAGTTCTTC.

The chain carries TRBV7-9 and TRBJ2-7; the D gene is possibly TRBD2 (5 bases). CDR3 size: 15 residues. The V end was cut by 0 bases, the J end by 4 bases, with 13 bases between. Germline lookup yields CDR1 SEHNR and CDR2 FQNEAQ (reference sequence). The CDR3: CASSLAYGNDYEQYF. The CDR3 bases are TGTGCCAGCAGCTTAGCGTACGGGAACGATTACGAGCAGTACTTC.

This rearrangement joins TRBV29-1 to TRBJ2-6, with D unclear. The V and J ends lost 2 bases and 5 bases respectively, with 4 bases between them. The CDR3 sequence is 12 residues long. Germline assignment: CDR1 SQVTM and CDR2 ANQGSEA. CDR3 sequence: CSVESRANVLTF. Written as DNA, the CDR3 is TGCAGCGTTGAAAGCAGGGCCAACGTCCTGACTTTC.

The chain uses TRBV27 and TRBJ1-2; 10 bases are shared with TRBD1. The CDR3 length is 14 residues. Germline CDR1 and CDR2: MNHEY and SMNVEV (reference sequence). The V and J ends lost 7 bases and 7 bases, in that order; junction bases with no gene match: 9. This CDR3 reads CASTSGQGLAGYTF. As DNA, the CDR3 is TGTGCCAGCACCTCGGGACAGGGGCTCGCTGGCTACACCTTC.

The chain is built from TRBV28 and TRBJ1-6; no definite D call. V lost 8 bases to trimming and J lost 9 bases, with 17 bases between them. This CDR3 comprises 14 residues. Looked up from germline, CDR1 is MDHEN and CDR2 is SYDVKM. This chain's CDR3 is CASFGWEGSSPLHF. The CDR3 DNA reads as TGTGCCAGCTTTGGGTGGGAGGGAAGTTCACCCCTCCACTTT.

This chain links TRBV6-2 or TRBV6-3 with TRBJ1-5; 8 bases align to TRBD1. V lost 5 bases to trimming and J lost 3 bases; unmatched junction nucleotides: 6. The CDR3 totals 15 residues. CDR1 is MNHEY and CDR2 is SVGEGT in the germline V gene. The CDR3 protein is CASSSRQGNNQPQHF. The CDR3 DNA follows: TGTGCCAGCAGTAGTCGACAGGGGAACAATCAGCCCCAGCATTTT.

The rearrangement links TRBV27 to TRBJ1-1; D is undetermined. Per the germline V gene, CDR1 is MNHEY and CDR2 is SMNVEV (reference sequence). This CDR3 is 14 amino acids long. V lost 5 bases and J 1 base, leaving 11 bases between the germline ends. The CDR3 here is CASSATQWNTEAFF. In DNA, the CDR3 is TGTGCCAGCAGTGCGACCCAGTGGAACACTGAAGCTTTCTTT.

V is TRBV18 and J is TRBJ1-5; D is unclear. Germline V gene lookup returns CDR1 KGHSH and CDR2 LQKENI. Trimming stripped 6 bases from V and 0 bases from J, with 12 bases between. The CDR3 has 15 amino acids. The CDR3 here is CASSLLGNSNQPQHF. Here the CDR3 DNA reads TGTGCCAGCTCGCTGCTGGGGAATAGCAATCAGCCCCAGCATTTT. The whole variable domain, filled in from reference TRBV18 and TRBJ1-5, reads NAGVMQNPRHLVRRRGQEARLRCSPMKGHSHVYWYRQLPEEGLKFMVYLQKENIIDESGMPKERFSAEFPKEGPSILRIQQVVRGDSAAYFCASSLLGNSNQPQHFGDGTRLSIL.

The J gene is TRBJ2-7, the V gene TRBV21-1; the tabulated D call, TRBD1, remains unverified against the DNA. TRBV21-1 is a documented pseudogene. The CDR3 consists of 16 residues. CDR3 nucleotides: TGTGCCAGCACCACAGGGACAAGGGACGCTATCTACGAGCAGTACTTC. This gives the protein CASTTGTRDAIYEQYF.

The V gene is TRBV5-1, the J gene TRBJ1-1; D possibly corresponds to TRBD1 (6 bases). There are 13 residues in the CDR3. Trimming pared 4 bases from V and 0 bases from J, leaving 7 bases between. Germline-derived CDR1 and CDR2 are SGHRS and YFSETQ. The CDR3 DNA sequence: TGCGCCAGCAGCGAGGGGGTGAACACTGAAGCTTTCTTT. Translated: CASSEGVNTEAFF.

The chain couples TRBV24-1 to TRBJ2-5, with D possibly TRBD1 on 7 matching bases. CDR1 and CDR2 (germline): KGHDR, SFDVKD. Trimming took off 3 bases at V and 4 bases at J, with 11 bases between the two ends. This CDR3 contains 14 residues. The CDR3 coding sequence is TGTGCCACCAGTGATGCGGGACAGTTAGAGACCCAGTACTTC. It translates to CATSDAGQLETQYF.

The chain recombines TRBV29-1 with TRBJ2-2; TRBD1 matches at 9 bases. Germline CDR1 is SQVTM and CDR2 is ANQGSEA. The CDR3 consists of 12 residues. V gave up 8 bases and J gave up 4 bases; unmatched junction bases: 2. CDR3 nucleotides: TGCAGCATGACAGGGGGCACCGGGGAGCTGTTTTTT. Amino acids: CSMTGGTGELFF.

The chain couples TRBV5-1 to TRBJ1-5; the match to TRBD1 covers 7 bases. V lost 2 bases, J lost 5 bases, and 7 bases stayed unmatched. The CDR3 consists of 15 residues. The germline V gene has CDR1 SGHRS and CDR2 YFSETQ. CDR3 amino acids: CASSFKGGGDQPQHF. For the CDR3, the DNA is TGCGCCAGCAGCTTCAAAGGGGGCGGTGATCAGCCCCAGCATTTT.

The rearrangement uses TRBV3-1 (or the pseudogene TRBV3-2) and TRBJ2-1, with 10 positions matching TRBD1. J gave up 9 bases and V 4 bases, and 9 bases lay outside the gene matches. The germline V gene has CDR1 LGHDT and CDR2 YNNKEL (reference sequence). The CDR3 has 15 residues. The CDR3 protein is CASSLSGQGISEQFF. CDR3 nucleotide sequence: TGTGCCAGCAGCCTATCGGGACAGGGGATCAGTGAGCAGTTCTTC.

The chain carries TRBV5-4 and TRBJ2-1, with D possibly TRBD2 on 6 matching bases. Germline V gene data show CDR1 as SGHNT and CDR2 as YYREEE (reference sequence). The CDR3 spans 16 residues. Trimming took off 0 bases at V and 5 bases at J, with 15 bases between the two ends. The CDR3 is CASSLDAGRINNEQFF. The CDR3 DNA reads TGTGCCAGCAGCTTGGATGCGGGACGGATCAACAATGAGCAGTTCTTC.

V gene TRBV29-1 combines with J gene TRBJ1-6; unclear D gene. Germline CDR1 reads SQVTM; CDR2 reads ANQGSEA. The CDR3 is made up of 13 amino acids. The ends were cut back, 7 bases at V and 6 bases at J, with 13 bases in the middle. The CDR3 DNA follows: TGCAGCGCCCGGAGCGATGGTAATTCACCCCTCCACTTT. Translated: CSARSDGNSPLHF.

The chain recombines TRBV4-2 with TRBJ1-5, with 8 nucleotides matching TRBD1. V gave up 0 bases and J gave up 4 bases; unmatched junction bases: 2. The CDR3 is made up of 15 amino acids. Germline CDR1 and CDR2: LGHNA and YNFKEQ. The CDR3 nucleotides read TGTGCCAGCAGCCAAGATGGACAGGGTAATCAGCCCCAGCATTTT. This gives the protein CASSQDGQGNQPQHF.

The J gene is TRBJ2-2, the V gene TRBV11-2; TRBD2 matches at 7 bases. V dropped 1 base and J dropped 7; count of bases not matched to a gene: 0. This CDR3 comprises 13 residues. Germline loops: CDR1 SGHAT, CDR2 FQNNGV. CDR3 amino acids: CASSLAGGGELFF. In DNA, the CDR3 is TGTGCCAGCAGCTTAGCGGGAGGCGGGGAGCTGTTTTTT.

The V call is TRBV2, the J call TRBJ2-7; D remains ambiguous. This CDR3 region has 14 residues. Germline values: CDR1 SNHLY, CDR2 FYNNEI. Between the trimmed V and J ends, which lost 2 bases and 4 bases, there was a span of 12 bases. This chain's CDR3 is CASSEYGTDYEQYF. DNA of the CDR3: TGTGCCAGCAGTGAATATGGTACAGATTACGAGCAGTACTTC. Based on the CDR3 plus reference TRBV2 and TRBJ2-7, the full variable domain is EPEVTQTPSHQVTQMGQEVILRCVPISNHLYFYWYRQILGQKVEFLVSFYNNEISEKSEIFDDQFSVERPDGSNFTLKIRSTKLEDSAMYFCASSEYGTDYEQYFGPGTRLTVT.

The gene calls are TRBV18 and TRBJ1-3; possible D gene TRBD1, 5 bases. Germline loops: CDR1 KGHSH, CDR2 LQKENI. The CDR3 has 19 residues. V was cut by 3 bases and J by 0 bases, with 21 bases left in between. CDR3: CASSPFEQDLRGSGNTIYF. The DNA for the CDR3 is TGTGCCAGCTCACCTTTTGAACAGGACCTTAGGGGCTCTGGAAACACCATATATTTT.

The chain couples TRBV5-4 to TRBJ1-2; D is unclear. This CDR3 spans 13 amino acids. With 2 bases removed from V and 1 base from J, the gap between germline ends came to 6 bases. Looked up from germline, CDR1 is SGHNT and CDR2 is YYREEE (reference sequence). This CDR3 is CASSLGVNYGYTF. DNA of the CDR3: TGTGCCAGCAGCTTAGGAGTTAACTATGGCTACACCTTC.

This clone was counted between two and nine times. The chain links TRBV12-3 or TRBV12-4 to TRBJ2-4; tentative D call: TRBD2 (6 bases). This CDR3 is 13 amino acids long. The V end was cut by 11 bases, the J end by 8 bases, with 19 bases between. CDR3 amino acids: CAGGDTNSDIQYF. CDR3 bases: TGTGCCGGAGGGGATACAAATTCTGACATTCAGTACTTC.